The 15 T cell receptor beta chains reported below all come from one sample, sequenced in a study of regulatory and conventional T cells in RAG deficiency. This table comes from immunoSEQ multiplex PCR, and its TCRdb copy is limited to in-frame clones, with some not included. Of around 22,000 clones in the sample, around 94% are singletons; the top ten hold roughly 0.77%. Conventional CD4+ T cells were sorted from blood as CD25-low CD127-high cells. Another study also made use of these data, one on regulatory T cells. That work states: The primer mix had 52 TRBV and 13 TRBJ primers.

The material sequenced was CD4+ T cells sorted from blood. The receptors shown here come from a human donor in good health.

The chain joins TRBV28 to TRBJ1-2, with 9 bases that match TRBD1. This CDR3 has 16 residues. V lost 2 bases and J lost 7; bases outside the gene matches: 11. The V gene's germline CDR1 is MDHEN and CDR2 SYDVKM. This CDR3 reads CASSLTSRDRVPGYTF. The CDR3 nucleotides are TGTGCCAGCAGTTTAACTTCCCGGGACAGGGTTCCTGGCTACACCTTC.

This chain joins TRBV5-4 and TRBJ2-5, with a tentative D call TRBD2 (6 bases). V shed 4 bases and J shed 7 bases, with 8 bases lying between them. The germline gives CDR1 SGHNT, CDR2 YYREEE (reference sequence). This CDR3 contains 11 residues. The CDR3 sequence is CASSLGGTQYF. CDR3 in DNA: TGTGCCAGCAGCCTCGGGGGGACCCAGTACTTC.

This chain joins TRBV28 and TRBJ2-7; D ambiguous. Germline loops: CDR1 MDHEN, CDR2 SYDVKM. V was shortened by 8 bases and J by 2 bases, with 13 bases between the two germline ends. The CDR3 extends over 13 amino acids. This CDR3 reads CASVRSVPYEQYF. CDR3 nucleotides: TGTGCCAGCGTACGGAGTGTGCCCTACGAGCAGTACTTC.

CDR3 DNA: TGCGCCAGCTTTCCAGGTGGCGGCCTTACCGGGGAGCTGTTTTTT. The encoded protein is CASFPGGGLTGELFF. The rearrangement links TRBV5-1 to TRBJ2-2; no clear D. This CDR3 comprises 15 residues. Germline V gives CDR1 SGHRS, CDR2 YFSETQ. V was clipped by 7 bases and J by 5 bases, with 18 bases between them.

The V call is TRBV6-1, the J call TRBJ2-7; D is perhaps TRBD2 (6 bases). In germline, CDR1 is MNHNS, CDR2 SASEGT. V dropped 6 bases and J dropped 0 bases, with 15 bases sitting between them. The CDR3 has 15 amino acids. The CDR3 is CASRGGSAFSYEQYF. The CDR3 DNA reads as TGTGCCAGCAGGGGGGGTAGCGCCTTCTCCTACGAGCAGTACTTC.

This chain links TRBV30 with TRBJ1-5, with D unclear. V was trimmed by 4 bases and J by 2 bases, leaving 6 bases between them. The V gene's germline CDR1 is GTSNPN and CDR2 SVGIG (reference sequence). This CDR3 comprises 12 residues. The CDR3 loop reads CAWNDGNQPQHF. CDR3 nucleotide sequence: TGTGCCTGGAATGATGGCAATCAGCCCCAGCATTTT.

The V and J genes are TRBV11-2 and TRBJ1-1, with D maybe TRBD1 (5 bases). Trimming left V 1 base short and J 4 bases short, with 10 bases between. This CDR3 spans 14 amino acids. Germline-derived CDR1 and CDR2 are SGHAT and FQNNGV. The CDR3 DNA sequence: TGTGCCAGCAGCTTAGTTGCGGGGCTCACTGAAGCTTTCTTT. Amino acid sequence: CASSLVAGLTEAFF. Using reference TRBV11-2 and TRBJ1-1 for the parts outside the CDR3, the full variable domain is EAGVAQSPRYKIIEKRQSVAFWCNPISGHATLYWYQQILGQGPKLLIQFQNNGVVDDSQLPKDRFSAERLKGVDSTLKIQPAKLEDSAVYLCASSLVAGLTEAFFGQGTRLTVV.

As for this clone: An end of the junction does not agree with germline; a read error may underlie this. The CDR3 nucleotides read TGTGCTAGCAGCTTAGCGGGACGGAGCACAGATACGCAGTATTTT. Protein: CASSLAGRSTDTQYF. The chain is built from TRBV7-7 and TRBJ2-3, with TRBD2 matching over 8 bases. Looked up from germline, CDR1 is SSHAT and CDR2 is FNYEAQ (reference sequence). The CDR3 contains 15 residues.

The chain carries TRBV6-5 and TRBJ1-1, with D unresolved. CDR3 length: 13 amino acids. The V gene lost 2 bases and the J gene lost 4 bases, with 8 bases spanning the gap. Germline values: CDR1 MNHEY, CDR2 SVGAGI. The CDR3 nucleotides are TGTGCCAGCAGTTACGCACAGATCACTGAAGCTTTCTTT. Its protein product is CASSYAQITEAFF.

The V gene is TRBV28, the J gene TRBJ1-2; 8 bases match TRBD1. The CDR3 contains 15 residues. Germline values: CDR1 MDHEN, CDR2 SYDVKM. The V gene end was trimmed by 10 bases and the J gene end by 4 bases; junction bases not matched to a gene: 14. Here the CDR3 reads CATHTGGVPGYGYTF. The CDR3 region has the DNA TGTGCCACGCACACAGGGGGGGTTCCGGGCTATGGCTACACCTTC.

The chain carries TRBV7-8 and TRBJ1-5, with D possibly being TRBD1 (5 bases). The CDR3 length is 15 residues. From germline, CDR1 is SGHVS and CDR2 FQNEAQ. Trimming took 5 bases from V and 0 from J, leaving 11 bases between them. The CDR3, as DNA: TGTGCCAGCAGCCGGGGGGGTCTTAGCAATCAGCCCCAGCATTTT. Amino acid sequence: CASSRGGLSNQPQHF.

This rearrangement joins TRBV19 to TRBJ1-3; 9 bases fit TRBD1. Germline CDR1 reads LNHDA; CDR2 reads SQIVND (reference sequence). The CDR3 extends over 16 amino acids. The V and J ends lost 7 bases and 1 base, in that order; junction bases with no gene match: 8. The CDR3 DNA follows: TGTGCCAGTACGGACAGGGGCAGCGCATCTGGAAACACCATATATTTT. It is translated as CASTDRGSASGNTIYF. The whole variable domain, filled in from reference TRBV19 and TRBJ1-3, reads DGGITQSPKYLFRKEGQNVTLSCEQNLNHDAMYWYRQDPGQGLRLIYYSQIVNDFQKGDIAEGYSVSREKKESFPLTVTSAQKNPTAFYLCASTDRGSASGNTIYFGEGSWLTVV.

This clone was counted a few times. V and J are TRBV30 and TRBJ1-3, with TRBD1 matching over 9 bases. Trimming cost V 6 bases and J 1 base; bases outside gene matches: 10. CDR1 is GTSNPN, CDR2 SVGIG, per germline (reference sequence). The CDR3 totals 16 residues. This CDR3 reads CACRLRDRESGNTIYF. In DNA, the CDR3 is TGTGCCTGCCGATTAAGGGACAGGGAATCTGGAAACACCATATATTTT. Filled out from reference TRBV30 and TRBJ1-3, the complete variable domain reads SQTIHQWPATLVQPVGSPLSLECTVEGTSNPNLYWYRQAAGRGLQLLFYSVGIGQISSEVPQNLSASRPQDRQFILSSKKLLLSDSGFYLCACRLRDRESGNTIYFGEGSWLTVV.

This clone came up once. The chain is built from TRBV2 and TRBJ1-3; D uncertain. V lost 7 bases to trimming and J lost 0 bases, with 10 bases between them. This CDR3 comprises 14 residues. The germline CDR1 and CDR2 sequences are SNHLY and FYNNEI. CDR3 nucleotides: TGTGCCAGCAATGCAGGTTTCTCTGGAAACACCATATATTTT. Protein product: CASNAGFSGNTIYF.

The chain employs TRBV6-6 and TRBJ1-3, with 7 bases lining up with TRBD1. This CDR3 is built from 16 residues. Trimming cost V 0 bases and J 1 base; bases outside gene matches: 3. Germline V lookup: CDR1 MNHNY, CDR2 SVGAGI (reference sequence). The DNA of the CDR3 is TGTGCCAGCAGTTACTCACGGGACAGTTCTGGAAACACCATATATTTT. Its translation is CASSYSRDSSGNTIYF.